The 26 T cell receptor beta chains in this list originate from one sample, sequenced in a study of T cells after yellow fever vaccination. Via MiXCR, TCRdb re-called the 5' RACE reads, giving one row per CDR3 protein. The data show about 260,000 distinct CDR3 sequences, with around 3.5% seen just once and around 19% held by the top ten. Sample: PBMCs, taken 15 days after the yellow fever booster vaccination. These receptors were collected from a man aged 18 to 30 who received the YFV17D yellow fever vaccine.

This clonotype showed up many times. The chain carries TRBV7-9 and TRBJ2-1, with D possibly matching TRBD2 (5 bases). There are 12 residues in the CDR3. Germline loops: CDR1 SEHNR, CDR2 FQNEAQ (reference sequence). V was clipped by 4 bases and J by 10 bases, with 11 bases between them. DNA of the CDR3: TGTGCCAGCAGCTCGGTCGGCGGGGAGCAGTTCTTC. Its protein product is CASSSVGGEQFF.

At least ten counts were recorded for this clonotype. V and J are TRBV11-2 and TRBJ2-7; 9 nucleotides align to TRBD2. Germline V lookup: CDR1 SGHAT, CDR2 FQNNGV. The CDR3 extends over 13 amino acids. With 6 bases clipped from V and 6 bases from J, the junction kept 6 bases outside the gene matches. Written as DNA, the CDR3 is TGTGCCAGCAGTCCGGGACTAGCTCTCGAGCAGTACGTC. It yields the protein CASSPGLALEQYV.

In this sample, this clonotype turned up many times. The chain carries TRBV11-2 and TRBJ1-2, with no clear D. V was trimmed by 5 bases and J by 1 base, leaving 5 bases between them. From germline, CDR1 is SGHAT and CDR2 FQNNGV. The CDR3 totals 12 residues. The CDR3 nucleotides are TGTGCCAGCAGCATGGATAACTATGGCTACACCTTC. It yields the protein CASSMDNYGYTF.

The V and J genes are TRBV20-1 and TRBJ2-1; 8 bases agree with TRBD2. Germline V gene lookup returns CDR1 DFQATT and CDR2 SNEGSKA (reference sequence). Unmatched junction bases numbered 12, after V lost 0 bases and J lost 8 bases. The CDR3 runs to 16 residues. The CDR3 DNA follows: TGCAGTGCTAGAGATATGAGCGGGGGACCGCCTTATGAGCAGTTCTTC. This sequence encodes CSARDMSGGPPYEQFF.

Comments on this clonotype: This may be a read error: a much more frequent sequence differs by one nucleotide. The CDR3 DNA sequence: TGTGCCAGCAGCCCCCCCCAGGTCGTGTTCGGGGAGCTGTTTTTT. This encodes CASSPPQVVFGELFF. The chain uses TRBV7-2 and TRBJ2-2, with D unclear. CDR1 SGHTA and CDR2 FQGNSA come from the germline V gene. Trimming cost V 5 bases and J 7 bases, with 17 bases left between them. CDR3 length: 15 amino acids.

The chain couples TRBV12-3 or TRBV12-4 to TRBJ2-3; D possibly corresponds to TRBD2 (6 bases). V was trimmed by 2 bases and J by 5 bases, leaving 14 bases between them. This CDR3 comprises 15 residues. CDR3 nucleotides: TGTGCCAGCAGTTTACAGCGGGTGTCGGGAGATACGCAGTATTTT. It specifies CASSLQRVSGDTQYF.

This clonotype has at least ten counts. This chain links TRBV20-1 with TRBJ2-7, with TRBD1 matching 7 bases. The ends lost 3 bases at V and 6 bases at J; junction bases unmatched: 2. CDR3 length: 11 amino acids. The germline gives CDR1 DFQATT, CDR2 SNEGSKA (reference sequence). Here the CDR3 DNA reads TGCAGTGCTAGCTCAGGGGGCGAGCAGTACGTC. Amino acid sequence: CSASSGGEQYV.

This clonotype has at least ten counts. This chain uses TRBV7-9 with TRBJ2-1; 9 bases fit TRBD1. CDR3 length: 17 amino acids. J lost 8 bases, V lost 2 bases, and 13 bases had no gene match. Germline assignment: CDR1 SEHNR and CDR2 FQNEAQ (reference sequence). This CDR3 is CASSLPTGTGFSDEQFF. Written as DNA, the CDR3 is TGTGCCAGCAGCTTACCCACCGGGACAGGGTTTTCCGATGAGCAGTTCTTC. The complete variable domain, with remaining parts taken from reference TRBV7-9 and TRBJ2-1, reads DTGVSQNPRHKITKRGQNVTFRCDPISEHNRLYWYRQTLGQGPEFLTYFQNEAQLEKSRLLSDRFSAERPKGSFSTLEIQRTEQGDSAMYLCASSLPTGTGFSDEQFFGPGTRLTVL.

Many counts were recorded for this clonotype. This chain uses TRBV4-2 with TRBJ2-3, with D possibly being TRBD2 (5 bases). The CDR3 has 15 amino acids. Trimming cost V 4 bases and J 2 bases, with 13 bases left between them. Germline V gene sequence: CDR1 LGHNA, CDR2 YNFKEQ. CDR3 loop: CASSPPGVNTDTQYF. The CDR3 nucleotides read TGTGCCAGCAGCCCCCCCGGGGTAAACACAGATACGCAGTATTTT.

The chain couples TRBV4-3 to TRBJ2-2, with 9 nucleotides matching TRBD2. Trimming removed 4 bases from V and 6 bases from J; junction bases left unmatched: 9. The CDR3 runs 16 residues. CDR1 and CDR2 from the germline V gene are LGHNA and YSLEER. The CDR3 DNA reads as TGCGCCAGCAGCCTAGCGGGAGCGGGGGATCCCGGGGAGCTGTTTTTT. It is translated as CASSLAGAGDPGELFF.

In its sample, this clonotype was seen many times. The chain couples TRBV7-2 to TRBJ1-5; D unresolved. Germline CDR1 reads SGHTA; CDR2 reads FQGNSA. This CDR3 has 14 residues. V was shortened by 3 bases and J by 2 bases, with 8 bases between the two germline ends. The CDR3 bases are TGTGCCAGCAGCTTGAGAGATGGCAATCAGCCCCAGCATTTT. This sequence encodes CASSLRDGNQPQHF.

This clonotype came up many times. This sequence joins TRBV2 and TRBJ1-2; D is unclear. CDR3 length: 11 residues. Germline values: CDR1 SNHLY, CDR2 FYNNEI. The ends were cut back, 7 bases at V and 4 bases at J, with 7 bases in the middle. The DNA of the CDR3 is TGTGCCAGCACTCGCGGCTATGGCTACACCTTC. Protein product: CASTRGYGYTF.

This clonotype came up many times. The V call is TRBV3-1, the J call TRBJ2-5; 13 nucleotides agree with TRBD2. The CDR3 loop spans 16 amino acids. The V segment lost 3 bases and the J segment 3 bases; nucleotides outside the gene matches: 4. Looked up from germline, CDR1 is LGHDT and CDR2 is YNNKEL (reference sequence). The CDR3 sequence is CASSQLGTSGEETQYF. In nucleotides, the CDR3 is TGTGCCAGCAGCCAGTTGGGGACTAGCGGGGAAGAGACCCAGTACTTC.

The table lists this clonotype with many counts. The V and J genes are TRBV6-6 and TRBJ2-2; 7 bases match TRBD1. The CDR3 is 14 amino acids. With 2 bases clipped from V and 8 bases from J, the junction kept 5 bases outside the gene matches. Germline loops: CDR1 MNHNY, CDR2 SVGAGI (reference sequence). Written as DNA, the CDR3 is TGTGCCAGCAGTTACGGACAGGACCCTGGGGAGCTGTTTTTT. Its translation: CASSYGQDPGELFF.

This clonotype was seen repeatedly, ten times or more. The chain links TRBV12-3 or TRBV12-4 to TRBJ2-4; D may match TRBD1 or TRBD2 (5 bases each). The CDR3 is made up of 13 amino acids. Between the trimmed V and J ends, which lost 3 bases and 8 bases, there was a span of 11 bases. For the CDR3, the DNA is TGTGCCAGCAGTTTGGGGGAGAGAGACATTCAGTACTTC. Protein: CASSLGERDIQYF.

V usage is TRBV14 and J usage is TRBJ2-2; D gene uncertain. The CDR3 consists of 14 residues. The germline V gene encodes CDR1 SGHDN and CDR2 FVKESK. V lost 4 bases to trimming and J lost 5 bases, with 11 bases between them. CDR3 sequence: CASSPLQTTGELFF. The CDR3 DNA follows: TGTGCCAGCAGCCCACTTCAGACAACCGGGGAGCTGTTTTTT.

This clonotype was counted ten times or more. CDR3 sequence: CASSLGQFQETQYF. The CDR3 DNA is TGTGCCAGCAGTTTGGGACAGTTCCAAGAGACCCAGTACTTC. The chain employs TRBV12-3 or TRBV12-4 and TRBJ2-5; 7 bases map to TRBD1. The CDR3 runs 14 residues. The V segment lost 3 bases and the J segment 1 base; nucleotides outside the gene matches: 2.

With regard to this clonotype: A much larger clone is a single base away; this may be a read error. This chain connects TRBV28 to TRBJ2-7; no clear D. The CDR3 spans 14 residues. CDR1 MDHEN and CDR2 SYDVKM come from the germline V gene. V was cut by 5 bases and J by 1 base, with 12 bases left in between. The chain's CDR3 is CASSPPHSSYEQYV. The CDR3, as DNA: TGTGCCAGCAGTCCACCGCATTCTTCCTACGAGCAGTACGTC.

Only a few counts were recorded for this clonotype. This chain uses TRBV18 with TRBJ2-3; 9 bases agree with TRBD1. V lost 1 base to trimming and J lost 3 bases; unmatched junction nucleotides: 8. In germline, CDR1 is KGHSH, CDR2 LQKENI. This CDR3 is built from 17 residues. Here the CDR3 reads CASSPRPPGQGTDTQYF. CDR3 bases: TGTGCCAGCTCACCACGCCCCCCGGGACAGGGAACAGATACGCAGTATTTT.

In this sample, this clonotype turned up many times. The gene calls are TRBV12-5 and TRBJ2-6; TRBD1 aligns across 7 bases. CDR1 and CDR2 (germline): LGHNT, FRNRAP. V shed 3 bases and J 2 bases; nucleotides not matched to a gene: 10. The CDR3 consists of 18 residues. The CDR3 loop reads CASGFRGQLVPGANVLTF. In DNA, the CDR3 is TGTGCTAGTGGTTTCCGGGGACAGCTGGTTCCTGGGGCCAACGTCCTGACTTTC.

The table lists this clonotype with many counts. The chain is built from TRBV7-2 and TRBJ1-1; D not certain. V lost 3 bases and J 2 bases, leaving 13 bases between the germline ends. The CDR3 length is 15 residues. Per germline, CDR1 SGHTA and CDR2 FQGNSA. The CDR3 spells CASSFWKGGNTEAFF. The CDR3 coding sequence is TGTGCCAGCAGCTTTTGGAAAGGAGGAAACACTGAAGCTTTCTTT.

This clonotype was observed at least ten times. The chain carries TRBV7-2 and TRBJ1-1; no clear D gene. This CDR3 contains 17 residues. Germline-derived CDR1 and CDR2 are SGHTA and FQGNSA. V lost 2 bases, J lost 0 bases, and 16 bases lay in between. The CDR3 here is CASSLNNRYIMNTEAFF. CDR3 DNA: TGTGCCAGCAGCTTAAATAACAGATATATCATGAACACTGAAGCTTTCTTT.

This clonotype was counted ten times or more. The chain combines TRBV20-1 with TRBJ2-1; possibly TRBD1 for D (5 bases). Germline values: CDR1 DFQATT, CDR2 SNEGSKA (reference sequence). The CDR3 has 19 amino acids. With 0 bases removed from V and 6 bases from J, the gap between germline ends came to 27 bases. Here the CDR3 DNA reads TGCAGTGCTAGAGATCTTAGGACACCTAATTTCAACTCAGCCAATGAGCAGTTCTTC. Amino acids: CSARDLRTPNFNSANEQFF.

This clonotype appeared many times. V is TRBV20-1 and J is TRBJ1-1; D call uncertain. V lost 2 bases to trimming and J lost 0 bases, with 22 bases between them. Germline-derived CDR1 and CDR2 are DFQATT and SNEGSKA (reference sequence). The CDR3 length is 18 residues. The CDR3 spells CSARRSVEHLNMNTEAFF. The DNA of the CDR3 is TGCAGTGCTAGAAGATCGGTGGAACACCTAAACATGAACACTGAAGCTTTCTTT.

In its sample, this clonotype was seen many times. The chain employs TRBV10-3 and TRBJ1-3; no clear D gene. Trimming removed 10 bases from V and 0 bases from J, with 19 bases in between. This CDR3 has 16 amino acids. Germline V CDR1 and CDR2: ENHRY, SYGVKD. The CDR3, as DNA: TGTGCCAGCCGACTCCCGGACGCCTCCTCTGGAAACACCATATATTTT. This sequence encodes CASRLPDASSGNTIYF.

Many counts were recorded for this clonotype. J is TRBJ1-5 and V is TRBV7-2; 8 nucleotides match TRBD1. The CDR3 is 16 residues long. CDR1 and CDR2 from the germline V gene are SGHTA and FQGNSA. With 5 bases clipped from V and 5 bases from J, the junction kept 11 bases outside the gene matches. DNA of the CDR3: TGTGCCAGCAGCCCTAGGACAGGGAATATTGATCAGCCCCAGCATTTT. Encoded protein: CASSPRTGNIDQPQHF.